This TCR beta chain was found in a study of blood T cell repertoires in COVID-19 (dated by TCRdb to the early 2020s). Looking at the study overall: Samples covering the acute and convalescent phases of COVID-19 were provided by collaborators in the United States, Italy and Spain. The prospective study material was composed of cDNA or gDNA derived from T cells, B-cell-depleted T cells, or PBMCs. The repertoires were released in a freely available public database intended as a resource for research on the immune response to SARS-CoV-2. Samples were obtained from the ongoing ImmuneRACE study (first 160 participants) and from about 1,300 subjects provided by 6 global collaborators. Deeply sampled blood TCRbeta repertoires from subjects exposed to, actively infected with, or recovered from COVID-19 were included in the dataset. HLA class I and class II types, where available, came from metadata supplied by the sample provider rather than from assay-based typing. Sample metadata almost always included a de-identified subject ID, COVID-19 status, age in years and sex. The investigation overall reported the following: The quantity of clinical and demographic metadata differed by source and by participant and was supplied without curation.

The trim is 2 bases for V and 3 bases for J, with a gap of 8 bases between the germline ends. The CDR3 numbers 14 residues from cysteine through phenylalanine. Just CDR3 DNA is preserved here, 42 bases in frame from base 1. CDR1 and CDR2 (LGHDT, YNNKEL) derive from the germline V gene (reference sequence). Another Seattle source contributed samples from volunteer blood donors who had recovered from COVID-19. The collaborating institutions used their own protocols to collect whole blood in K2EDTA tubes. For TCRbeta analysis, collaborators shipped samples as frozen whole blood, isolated PBMCs, or DNA extracted from either of those sample types. TCRbeta CDR3 regions were amplified from genomic DNA using the immunoSEQ Assay, a bias-controlled multiplex PCR. Under the source paper's analysis protocol: Nucleated cell counts per sample were estimated from amplification of reference gene primers within the assay. To quantify the absolute abundance of each unique TCRbeta CDR3 rearrangement, sequence reads were collapsed and filtered. For each sample, productive Simpson clonality was calculated by taking the square root of Simpson's diversity index across productive rearrangements. In its TCRdb copy, this immuneACCESS table keeps in-frame sequences only and misses some clones. Where compared with another copy, unresolved V genes explain less than half of these, and the others have no known cause. That table is the source of V, J and clone size, and D and trimming were worked out from the DNA. The sample table contains 250,000 to 350,000 clones; only one count was recorded for around 90% of them. Of the sample, approximately 0.94% falls within the top ten clones.

Regarding this clone: It has no known antigen specificity. No clone much larger than this one lies a single base away; base qualities are absent.

The receptor's source is a woman aged 40 to 55 who had recovered from COVID-19. The material sequenced was peripheral blood. The chain is encoded by TRBV3-1 (or the pseudogene TRBV3-2) joined to TRBJ2-1; there is no confident call for the D gene. The CDR3 region has the sequence CASSQPQVYNEQFF. The DNA sequence is TGTGCCAGCAGCCAACCCCAGGTCTACAATGAGCAGTTCTTC.